These 27 T cell receptor beta chains came from one sample sequenced in a study of response to subunit inactivated influenza vaccine. A single record per CDR3 protein comes from TCRdb applying MiXCR to the RT-PCR reads. Of some 300,000 distinct CDR3 sequences listed, 20% to 25% are singletons. The sample here was PBMCs from blood, taken about 19 months after vaccination. The source of these receptors is a man aged 45 to 75 who received an inactivated influenza vaccine.

This clonotype was observed many times. DNA for the CDR3: TGCAGCGTTGACCTGGACTCTGGAAACACCATATATTTT. The encoded protein is CSVDLDSGNTIYF. The V gene is TRBV29-1, the J gene TRBJ1-3; D call uncertain. This CDR3 comprises 13 residues. V shed 3 bases and J shed 0 bases, with 6 bases lying between them. Germline lookup yields CDR1 SQVTM and CDR2 ANQGSEA.

The CDR3 nucleotides read TGTGCCAGCAGTAGGATAATCCACGAGCAGTACTTC. This sequence encodes CASSRIIHEQYF. The chain uses TRBV6-1 and TRBJ2-7; D ambiguous. The V gene's germline CDR1 is MNHNS and CDR2 SASEGT. Trimming removed 5 bases from V and 5 bases from J, with 10 bases in between. This CDR3 has 12 residues.

This clonotype was observed once. This chain joins TRBV4-3 and TRBJ2-1; D unresolved. Germline V gene lookup returns CDR1 LGHNA and CDR2 YSLEER. This CDR3 region has 17 residues. V gave up 0 bases and J gave up 4 bases, with 16 bases separating them. The chain's CDR3 is CASSQDTPSTVYNEQFF. The CDR3 DNA follows: TGCGCCAGCAGCCAAGATACCCCGTCCACGGTGTACAATGAGCAGTTCTTC.

This clonotype was observed a few times. The chain has TRBV20-1 and TRBJ1-2; D gene ambiguous. V was shortened by 3 bases and J by 3 bases, with 11 bases between the two germline ends. Germline lookup yields CDR1 DFQATT and CDR2 SNEGSKA (reference sequence). This CDR3 comprises 13 residues. The CDR3 here is CSASGDADYGYTF. The CDR3 DNA follows: TGCAGTGCTAGCGGGGATGCAGACTATGGCTACACCTTC.

V usage is TRBV9 and J usage is TRBJ2-5; D may match TRBD1 or TRBD2 (5 bases each). Germline-derived CDR1 and CDR2 are SGDLS and YYNGEE. This CDR3 comprises 14 residues. V dropped 0 bases and J dropped 7 bases, with 13 bases sitting between them. The CDR3 spells CASSVEVGPATQYF. The CDR3 DNA is TGTGCCAGCAGCGTAGAGGTGGGACCCGCGACCCAGTACTTC.

The J gene is TRBJ1-6, the V gene TRBV19; 9 bases fit TRBD1. This CDR3 has 15 residues. In germline, CDR1 is LNHDA, CDR2 SQIVND (reference sequence). V was pared by 5 bases and J by 8 bases, with 7 bases of the junction left unmatched. The CDR3 protein is CASSPRQGGYSPLHF. In DNA, the CDR3 is TGTGCCAGTAGTCCACGACAGGGGGGTTATTCACCCCTCCACTTT. The whole variable domain, filled in from reference TRBV19 and TRBJ1-6, reads DGGITQSPKYLFRKEGQNVTLSCEQNLNHDAMYWYRQDPGQGLRLIYYSQIVNDFQKGDIAEGYSVSREKKESFPLTVTSAQKNPTAFYLCASSPRQGGYSPLHFGNGTRLTVT.

The V and J genes are TRBV7-9 and TRBJ1-4, with TRBD1 matching over 7 bases. The J segment lost 4 bases and the V segment lost 6 bases, leaving 8 bases of the junction unmatched. CDR1 is SEHNR and CDR2 is FQNEAQ in the germline V gene (reference sequence). CDR3 length: 15 residues. This CDR3 reads CASRRGQRINEKLFF. The CDR3 region has the DNA TGTGCCAGCAGAAGGGGACAGCGAATTAATGAAAAACTGTTTTTT.

The genes are TRBV12-3 or TRBV12-4 and TRBJ1-4; the D gene is possibly TRBD1 (5 bases). CDR3 length: 15 amino acids. Trimming pared 1 base from V and 8 bases from J, leaving 14 bases between. The CDR3 sequence: CASSLGRGIGEKLFF. Here the CDR3 DNA reads TGTGCCAGCAGTTTAGGTCGGGGGATCGGCGAAAAACTGTTTTTT.

This clonotype appeared a few times. The rearrangement joins TRBV5-1 to TRBJ1-1; D is possibly TRBD1 (5 bases). Trimming cost V 6 bases and J 9 bases, with 18 bases left between them. The CDR3 covers 13 residues. Germline V CDR1 and CDR2: SGHRS, YFSETQ. The CDR3 is CASTIAGSGQAFF. DNA for the CDR3: TGCGCCAGCACCATCGCGGGGTCGGGGCAAGCTTTCTTT.

This clonotype was seen ten or more times. The rearrangement links TRBV7-2 to TRBJ1-1; possibly TRBD1 for D (5 bases). The germline V gene has CDR1 SGHTA and CDR2 FQGNSA. Trimming removed 5 bases at V and 0 bases at J, with 13 bases between. The CDR3 has 15 amino acids. CDR3 loop: CASSASGIMNTEAFF. CDR3 nucleotide sequence: TGTGCCAGCAGCGCATCAGGGATCATGAACACTGAAGCTTTCTTT.

The V and J genes are TRBV11-2 and TRBJ2-3; D gene unclear. Trimming shortened V by 4 bases and J by 5 bases, and 7 bases separated the two germline ends. The CDR3 runs to 12 residues. Germline V lookup: CDR1 SGHAT, CDR2 FQNNGV. The CDR3 region has the DNA TGTGCCAGCAGCTGGAATATAGATACGCAGTATTTT. It is translated as CASSWNIDTQYF.

This clonotype was seen a few times. The chain carries TRBV10-3 and TRBJ1-5; 7 bases agree with TRBD1. Germline V lookup: CDR1 ENHRY, CDR2 SYGVKD. CDR3 length: 15 amino acids. V shed 6 bases and J 0 bases; nucleotides not matched to a gene: 5. The CDR3 nucleotides are TGTGCCATCAGCGAACAGGGGAATAGCAATCAGCCCCAGCATTTT. Its protein is CAISEQGNSNQPQHF.

This clonotype was seen ten or more times. DNA of the CDR3: TGTGCTAGTGGTTTGATAGGACAGGGGAGTGAGCAGTTCTTC. Encoded protein: CASGLIGQGSEQFF. J is TRBJ2-1 and V is TRBV12-5; 9 bases fit TRBD1. V lost 2 bases, J lost 9 bases, and 5 bases stayed unmatched. Germline V gene data show CDR1 as LGHNT and CDR2 as FRNRAP. CDR3 length equals 14 residues.

This chain joins TRBV20-1 and TRBJ2-2, with D perhaps TRBD1 (5 bases). The CDR3 spans 14 residues. V lost 2 bases to trimming and J lost 4 bases, with 11 bases between them. From germline, CDR1 is DFQATT and CDR2 SNEGSKA (reference sequence). In nucleotides, the CDR3 is TGCAGTGCTAGACAGCCTCAGGGCACCGGGGAGCTGTTTTTT. It encodes CSARQPQGTGELFF.

This clonotype was detected a few times. The J gene is TRBJ1-1, the V gene TRBV3-1; perhaps TRBD1 as D (5 bases). V lost 4 bases and J lost 3, with 15 bases in between. This CDR3 region has 15 residues. Germline-derived CDR1 and CDR2 are LGHDT and YNNKEL (reference sequence). The DNA of the CDR3 is TGTGCCAGCAGCCCTCCGGGGGTTCTGGACACTGAAGCTTTCTTT. Its translation: CASSPPGVLDTEAFF.

This clonotype has only a few counts. The chain carries TRBV25-1 and TRBJ1-4, with a tentative D call TRBD1 (5 bases). V was trimmed by 0 bases and J by 5 bases, leaving 13 bases between them. Germline CDR1 and CDR2: MGHDK and SYGVNS. The CDR3 loop spans 16 amino acids. The CDR3 nucleotides are TGTGCCAGCAGTGAATACCCGGGACTGGGGAATGAAAAACTGTTTTTT. It specifies CASSEYPGLGNEKLFF.

This clonotype has just a few counts. J is TRBJ1-1 and V is TRBV20-1, with 7 bases aligning to TRBD1. Losses at the gene ends were 6 bases for V and 10 bases for J; bases not matched to a gene: 5. The CDR3 runs 10 residues. Germline CDR1 and CDR2: DFQATT and SNEGSKA (reference sequence). The CDR3 region is CSARGTAAFF. The DNA for the CDR3 is TGCAGTGCAAGGGGGACAGCAGCTTTCTTT.

The V call is TRBV5-1, the J call TRBJ2-1; D gene uncertain. V was pared by 0 bases and J by 8 bases, with 6 bases between. The germline gives CDR1 SGHRS, CDR2 YFSETQ. The CDR3 extends over 12 amino acids. The CDR3, as DNA: TGCGCCAGCAGCTTGGGATACGATGAGCAGTTCTTC. Its protein product is CASSLGYDEQFF.

In this sample, this clonotype turned up a few times. The rearrangement links TRBV4-1 to TRBJ2-5; a possible D gene is TRBD2 (6 bases). This CDR3 is built from 16 residues. Germline CDR1 MGHRA, CDR2 YSYEKL. V was shortened by 0 bases and J by 1 base, with 12 bases between the two germline ends. CDR3 DNA: TGCGCCAGCAGCCAAGATTTTAGCGGAGTCCAAGAGACCCAGTACTTC. This gives the protein CASSQDFSGVQETQYF.

The chain uses TRBV11-2 and TRBJ2-5, with TRBD2 matching over 7 bases. Germline CDR1 reads SGHAT; CDR2 reads FQNNGV. Trimming at V came to 5 bases and at J to 4 bases, leaving 13 bases not matched to a gene. The CDR3 consists of 16 residues. The CDR3 region is CASSGLTSGEGETQYF. The CDR3 nucleotides read TGTGCCAGCAGCGGCCTCACCTCGGGGGAGGGAGAGACCCAGTACTTC. Filled out from reference TRBV11-2 and TRBJ2-5, the complete variable domain reads EAGVAQSPRYKIIEKRQSVAFWCNPISGHATLYWYQQILGQGPKLLIQFQNNGVVDDSQLPKDRFSAERLKGVDSTLKIQPAKLEDSAVYLCASSGLTSGEGETQYFGPGTRLLVL.

In its sample, this clonotype was seen a few times. The gene calls are TRBV7-2 and TRBJ1-4; 8 bases match TRBD1. V was pared by 1 base and J by 15 bases, with 4 bases of the junction left unmatched. Germline CDR1 SGHTA, CDR2 FQGNSA. The CDR3 is 12 residues long. The CDR3 protein is CASSLESGGLFF. Here the CDR3 DNA reads TGTGCCAGCAGCTTAGAGTCAGGGGGCTTGTTTTTT.

CDR3 in amino acids: CASSIWGDQPQHF. In DNA form, the CDR3 reads TGTGCCAGTAGTATTTGGGGCGATCAGCCCCAGCATTTT. The chain is built from TRBV19 and TRBJ1-5; a weak D match, TRBD1 (5 bases). The CDR3 runs 13 residues. With 3 bases removed from V and 5 bases from J, the gap between germline ends came to 8 bases. The germline V gene has CDR1 LNHDA and CDR2 SQIVND (reference sequence).

The rearrangement uses TRBV7-9 and TRBJ2-1; D ambiguous. V was cut by 2 bases and J by 10 bases, with 9 bases left in between. The CDR3 extends over 12 amino acids. Germline loops: CDR1 SEHNR, CDR2 FQNEAQ (reference sequence). CDR3 nucleotides: TGTGCCAGCAGCTTACAATCCGGGGAGCAGTTCTTC. Protein: CASSLQSGEQFF.

V is TRBV21-1 and J is TRBJ2-2. TRBV21-1 is a pseudogene segment. This CDR3 contains 14 residues. The CDR3 is CASSKLGIPGELFF. For the CDR3, the DNA is TGTGCCAGCAGCAAACTTGGCATCCCCGGGGAGCTGTTTTTT.

CDR3 sequence: CASSPIKGAATGELFF. In DNA form, the CDR3 reads TGTGCCAGCAGCCCAATCAAGGGGGCGGCCACCGGGGAGCTGTTTTTT. This chain connects TRBV11-2 to TRBJ2-2; 7 bases agree with TRBD1. V shed 5 bases and J 4 bases; nucleotides not matched to a gene: 10. CDR3 length: 16 amino acids. Germline loops: CDR1 SGHAT, CDR2 FQNNGV.

This clonotype occurred a few times. This rearrangement joins TRBV7-2 to TRBJ1-2; tentative D call: TRBD1 (5 bases). Germline CDR1 reads SGHTA; CDR2 reads FQGNSA. The CDR3 runs to 16 residues. V lost 3 bases and J 8 bases, leaving 22 bases between the germline ends. The CDR3 reads CASSLSGTEFKEGYTF. The CDR3 DNA sequence: TGTGCCAGCAGCTTGTCCGGGACCGAATTCAAGGAGGGCTACACCTTC.

In its sample, this clonotype was seen a few times. V and J are TRBV6-5 and TRBJ2-5; the D call may be TRBD1 or TRBD2 (5 bases each). The germline V and J ends were trimmed by 2 bases and 5 bases, with 15 bases remaining between them. Germline loops: CDR1 MNHEY, CDR2 SVGAGI. This CDR3 has 15 amino acids. CDR3 DNA sequence: TGTGCCAGCAGTTACGGGGCTAGCCGACTGGAGACCCAGTACTTC. The encoded protein is CASSYGASRLETQYF.